One and the same sample provided the 20 T cell receptor beta chains below, sequenced in a study of blood T cell repertoires in COVID-19. Generated by immunoSEQ multiplex PCR, the TCRdb table keeps only in-frame clones and is missing some. The table lists about 290,000 clones, about 89% of them singletons, with 1.5% to 2% in the top ten. Input material: PBMCs or T cells enriched from blood (not recorded which). Receptors were obtained from a woman in her 40s who had recovered from COVID-19.

This clone was picked up one time. The chain employs TRBV19 and TRBJ1-1, with D perhaps matching TRBD1 (6 bases). CDR1 and CDR2 (germline): LNHDA, SQIVND (reference sequence). Trimming removed 5 bases at V and 10 bases at J, with 17 bases between. The CDR3 loop spans 13 amino acids. CDR3 nucleotides: TGTGCCAGTAGTGACGATGGACAGCGGGGAGCTTTCTTT. Encoded protein: CASSDDGQRGAFF.

A single count supports this clone. The chain is built from TRBV29-1 and TRBJ2-7, with D tentatively TRBD1 (6 bases). Germline V gene sequence: CDR1 SQVTM, CDR2 ANQGSEA. The V end lost 4 bases, the J end lost 6 bases, and 13 bases lay between the germline ends. CDR3 length equals 12 residues. DNA of the CDR3: TGCAGCGTTGGTTTCGGACAGCGCGAGCAGTACTTC. This codes for CSVGFGQREQYF.

This chain connects TRBV21-1 to TRBJ1-1. TRBV21-1 is a pseudogene locus. This CDR3 is built from 15 residues. CDR3 bases: TGTGCCAGCACCGAGGGGAGGGGCCCGAACACTGAAGCTTTCTTT. This translates into CASTEGRGPNTEAFF.

The gene calls are TRBV6-5 and TRBJ2-1; tentative D call: TRBD1 (5 bases). CDR1 MNHEY and CDR2 SVGAGI come from the germline V gene. Trimming stripped 2 bases from V and 4 bases from J, with 12 bases between. The CDR3 runs 15 residues. The CDR3 region is CASSYQLTAYNEQFF. In nucleotides, the CDR3 is TGTGCCAGCAGTTACCAGCTGACAGCTTACAATGAGCAGTTCTTC.

The V gene is TRBV5-1, the J gene TRBJ1-6; unclear D gene. This CDR3 has 12 amino acids. The ends were cut back, 4 bases at V and 6 bases at J, with 5 bases in the middle. Looked up from germline, CDR1 is SGHRS and CDR2 is YFSETQ. The CDR3 nucleotides are TGCGCCAGCAGCAACTCTAATTCACCCCTCCACTTT. It specifies CASSNSNSPLHF.

In the case of this clone: Distinct nucleotide sequences in the sample also encode this CDR3. The chain links TRBV4-3 to TRBJ1-2, with TRBD1 matching over 7 bases. Germline trimming cut 0 bases from V and 3 bases from J; bases unmatched to any gene: 4. CDR3 length equals 15 residues. Germline values: CDR1 LGHNA, CDR2 YSLEER. In DNA form, the CDR3 reads TGCGCCAGCAGCCAAGACCGGGACAGATACTATGGCTACACCTTC. It encodes CASSQDRDRYYGYTF.

This sequence joins TRBV19 and TRBJ1-6; TRBD1 aligns across 9 bases. This CDR3 spans 16 amino acids. Trimming cost V 6 bases and J 7 bases; bases outside gene matches: 10. Germline V gene data show CDR1 as LNHDA and CDR2 as SQIVND (reference sequence). The CDR3 loop reads CASRGRTGVGNSPLHF. The CDR3 DNA is TGTGCCAGTAGGGGAAGGACAGGGGTAGGGAATTCACCCCTCCACTTT.

This clone was detected only once. This CDR3 is CASIRREIPYEQYF. In DNA form, the CDR3 reads TGTGCCAGCATTAGGCGGGAAATCCCCTACGAGCAGTACTTC. The chain combines TRBV2 with TRBJ2-7, with D tentatively TRBD2 (6 bases). The V end lost 7 bases, the J end lost 2 bases, and 15 bases lay between the germline ends. This CDR3 contains 14 residues. Germline CDR1 is SNHLY and CDR2 is FYNNEI.

The CDR3 protein is CASSLAEGLAGAEQFF. The DNA of the CDR3 is TGCGCCAGCAGCTTGGCCGAAGGGCTAGCGGGGGCTGAGCAGTTCTTC. The chain is built from TRBV5-1 and TRBJ2-1; 10 nucleotides align to TRBD2. Germline CDR1 is SGHRS and CDR2 is YFSETQ. Trimming took 0 bases from V and 9 from J; bases not matched to a gene: 9. This CDR3 contains 16 residues.

There are a few counts of this clone. This rearrangement joins TRBV2 to TRBJ1-6; D unresolved. Trimming took off 8 bases at V and 5 bases at J, with 16 bases between the two ends. This CDR3 is 15 amino acids long. Germline values: CDR1 SNHLY, CDR2 FYNNEI. The CDR3 here is CASLTPGGHNSPLHF. CDR3 DNA sequence: TGTGCCAGCCTTACTCCCGGAGGGCATAATTCACCCCTCCACTTT.

The chain couples TRBV6-2 or TRBV6-3 to TRBJ2-7, with a weak D call TRBD1 (6 bases). From germline, CDR1 is MNHEY and CDR2 SVGEGT. Trimming stripped 2 bases from V and 3 bases from J, with 14 bases between. The CDR3 runs to 15 residues. Here the CDR3 reads CASSYLSGEYYEQYF. CDR3 sequence (DNA): TGTGCCAGCAGTTACCTCTCAGGGGAGTACTACGAGCAGTACTTC.

The chain combines TRBV15 with TRBJ2-5; TRBD2 matches 8 bases. With V trimmed by 0 bases and J by 5 bases, 8 bases remained unmatched. Germline V CDR1 and CDR2: LNHNV, YYDKDF (reference sequence). The CDR3 sequence is 16 residues long. The CDR3 is CATSRDRAGAGETQYF. The CDR3 coding sequence is TGTGCCACCAGCAGAGATCGAGCGGGGGCAGGGGAGACCCAGTACTTC.

This rearrangement joins TRBV19 to TRBJ2-7; TRBD2 is a possible D gene (7 bases). V lost 10 bases to trimming and J lost 3 bases, with 16 bases between them. CDR3 length equals 13 residues. Germline V gene sequence: CDR1 LNHDA, CDR2 SQIVND (reference sequence). The CDR3 DNA reads TGTGCCACCTCCGGGGGGCTCGTCTACGAGCAGTACTTC. This gives the protein CATSGGLVYEQYF.

This chain links TRBV30 with TRBJ1-1; D is undetermined. The CDR3 is made up of 14 amino acids. Trimming cost V 1 base and J 3 bases, with 12 bases left between them. CDR1 is GTSNPN and CDR2 is SVGIG in the germline V gene (reference sequence). The CDR3 DNA is TGTGCCTGGAGTGCAGGTTTGGGTTACACTGAAGCTTTCTTT. Its protein is CAWSAGLGYTEAFF.

The gene calls are TRBV2 and TRBJ1-1; 7 nucleotides match TRBD1. The CDR3 loop spans 13 amino acids. Germline V gene lookup returns CDR1 SNHLY and CDR2 FYNNEI. J was trimmed by 5 bases and V by 6 bases; bases with no gene match: 6. CDR3 DNA sequence: TGTGCCAGCAGACCACAGGGGAGGACTGAAGCTTTCTTT. This translates into CASRPQGRTEAFF.

The gene calls are TRBV6-5 and TRBJ1-3, with a weak D call TRBD1 (5 bases). The CDR3 loop spans 16 amino acids. The germline V gene has CDR1 MNHEY and CDR2 SVGAGI. V was trimmed by 2 bases and J by 0 bases, leaving 11 bases between them. CDR3 DNA sequence: TGTGCCAGCAGTTACGACGGACACCTCTCTGGAAACACCATATATTTT. This translates into CASSYDGHLSGNTIYF.

The CDR3 here is CASSQLGGTGLREQYF. The CDR3 nucleotides are TGTGCCAGCAGTCAACTCGGAGGGACAGGGCTGAGGGAGCAGTACTTC. The J gene is TRBJ2-7, the V gene TRBV3-1 (or the pseudogene TRBV3-2); 9 nucleotides align to TRBD1. V lost 6 bases, J lost 7 bases, and 16 bases stayed unmatched. The CDR3 totals 16 residues. Germline assignment: CDR1 LGHDT and CDR2 YNNKEL (reference sequence).

The genes are TRBV7-3 and TRBJ2-7, with 9 bases identical to TRBD2. The CDR3 has 12 residues. After removal of 10 bases from V and 4 bases from J, the junction contained 5 bases not matched to a gene. CDR1 is SGHTA and CDR2 is FQGTGA in the germline V gene. The CDR3 DNA reads as TGTGCCATGCGGGAGGGCCGGTACGAGCAGTACTTC. This codes for CAMREGRYEQYF.

J is TRBJ2-5 and V is TRBV3-1 (or the pseudogene TRBV3-2); 7 bases are a match to TRBD2. The V gene end was trimmed by 4 bases and the J gene end by 0 bases; junction bases not matched to a gene: 5. Germline V lookup: CDR1 LGHDT, CDR2 YNNKEL (reference sequence). This CDR3 is 15 amino acids long. This CDR3 is CASSPPAGYQETQYF. In DNA form, the CDR3 reads TGTGCCAGCAGCCCCCCAGCGGGGTACCAAGAGACCCAGTACTTC.

This chain connects TRBV4-1 to TRBJ2-7; D might be TRBD2 (5 bases). CDR3 length equals 13 residues. Trimming removed 4 bases from V and 7 bases from J, with 14 bases in between. Germline V gene data show CDR1 as MGHRA and CDR2 as YSYEKL. The chain's CDR3 is CASSPSTWGEQYF. CDR3 sequence (DNA): TGCGCCAGCAGCCCTAGCACTTGGGGTGAGCAGTACTTC.